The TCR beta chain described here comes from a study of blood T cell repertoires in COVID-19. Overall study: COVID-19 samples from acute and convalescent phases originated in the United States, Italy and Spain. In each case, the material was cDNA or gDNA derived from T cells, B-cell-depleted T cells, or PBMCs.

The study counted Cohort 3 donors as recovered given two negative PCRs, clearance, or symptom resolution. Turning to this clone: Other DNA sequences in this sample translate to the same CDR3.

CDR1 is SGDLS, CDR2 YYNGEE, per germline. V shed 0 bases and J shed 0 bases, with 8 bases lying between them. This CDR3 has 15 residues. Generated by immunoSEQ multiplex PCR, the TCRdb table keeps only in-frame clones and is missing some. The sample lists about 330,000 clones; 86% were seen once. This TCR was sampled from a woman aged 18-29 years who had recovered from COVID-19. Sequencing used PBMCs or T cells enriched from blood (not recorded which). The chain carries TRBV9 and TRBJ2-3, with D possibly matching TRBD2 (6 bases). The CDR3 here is CASSVAGASTDTQYF. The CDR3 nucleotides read TGTGCCAGCAGCGTAGCGGGAGCGAGCACAGATACGCAGTATTTT.